This TCR beta chain was sequenced during a study of tumor-infiltrating lymphocytes in primary liver carcinoma. The researchers produced TCR beta cDNA from around 500 ng total RNA with a constant-region primer. Libraries covering TCR beta were generated through three nested multiplex PCR rounds (using a slightly modified ARM-PCR). Primers for the first two PCR rounds were TRBV1-TRBV30 forward primers and a C-beta reverse primer (approximately 10 cycles per round). TCRdb ran MiXCR on the multiplex PCR reads and lists one entry per CDR3 protein. Among approximately 300,000 distinct CDR3 sequences listed, 65% were seen once. A remark on this clonotype: The junction shows a germline mismatch at one end, possibly a read error.

It was unsorted whole blood that yielded blood RNA, and germline DNA was also extracted. Germline CDR1 SGHNT, CDR2 YENEEA. This CDR3 contains 13 residues. The TCR comes from a man aged 35-49 years with primary liver carcinoma and hepatitis B virus infection. The sequenced sample consisted of peripheral blood. This sequence joins TRBV11-3 and TRBJ1-1; D gene ambiguous. The CDR3 bases are TGTGCCGGCAGCTTAACGGAGAACACTGAAGCCTTCTTT. As protein: CAGSLTENTEAFF.